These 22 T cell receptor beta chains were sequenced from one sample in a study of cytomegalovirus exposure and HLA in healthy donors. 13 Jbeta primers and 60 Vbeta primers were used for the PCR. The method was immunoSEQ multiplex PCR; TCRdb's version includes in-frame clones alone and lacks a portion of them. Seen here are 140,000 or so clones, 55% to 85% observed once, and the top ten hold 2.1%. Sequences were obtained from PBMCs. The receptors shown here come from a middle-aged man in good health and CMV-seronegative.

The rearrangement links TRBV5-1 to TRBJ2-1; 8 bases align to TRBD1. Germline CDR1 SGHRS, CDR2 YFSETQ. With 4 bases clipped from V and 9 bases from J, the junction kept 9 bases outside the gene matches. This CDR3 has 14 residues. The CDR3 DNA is TGCGCCAGCAGCAGAGGGACAGGTGGGGGTGAGCAGTTCTTC. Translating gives CASSRGTGGGEQFF. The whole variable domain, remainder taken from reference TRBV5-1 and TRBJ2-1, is KAGVTQTPRYLIKTRGQQVTLSCSPISGHRSVSWYQQTPGQGLQFLFEYFSETQRNKGNFPGRFSGRQFSNSRSEMNVSTLELGDSALYLCASSRGTGGGEQFFGPGTRLTVL.

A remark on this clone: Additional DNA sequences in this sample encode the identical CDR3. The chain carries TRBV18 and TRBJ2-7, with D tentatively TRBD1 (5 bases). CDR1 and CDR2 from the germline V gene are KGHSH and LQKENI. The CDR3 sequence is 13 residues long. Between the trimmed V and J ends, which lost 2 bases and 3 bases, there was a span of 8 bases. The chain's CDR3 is CASSPSGNYEQYF. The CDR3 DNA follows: TGTGCCAGCTCACCATCAGGGAACTACGAGCAGTACTTC.

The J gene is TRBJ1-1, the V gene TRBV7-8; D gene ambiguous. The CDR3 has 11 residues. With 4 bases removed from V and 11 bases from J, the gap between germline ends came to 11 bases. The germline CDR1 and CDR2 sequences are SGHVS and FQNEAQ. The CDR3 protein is CASSSRREAFF. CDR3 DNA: TGTGCCAGCAGCTCACGGAGGGAGGCTTTCTTT. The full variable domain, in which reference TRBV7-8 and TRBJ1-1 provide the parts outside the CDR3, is GAGVSQSPRYKVAKRGQDVALRCDPISGHVSLFWYQQALGQGPEFLTYFQNEAQLDKSGLPSDRFFAERPEGSVSTLKIQRTQQEDSAVYLCASSSRREAFFGQGTRLTVV.

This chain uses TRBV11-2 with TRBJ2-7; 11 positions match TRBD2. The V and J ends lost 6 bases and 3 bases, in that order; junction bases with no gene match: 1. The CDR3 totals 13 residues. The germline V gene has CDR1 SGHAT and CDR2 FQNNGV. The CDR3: CASSTSGSYEQYF. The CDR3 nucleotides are TGTGCCAGCAGTACTAGCGGGAGCTACGAGCAGTACTTC. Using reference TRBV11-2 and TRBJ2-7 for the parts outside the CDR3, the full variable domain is EAGVAQSPRYKIIEKRQSVAFWCNPISGHATLYWYQQILGQGPKLLIQFQNNGVVDDSQLPKDRFSAERLKGVDSTLKIQPAKLEDSAVYLCASSTSGSYEQYFGPGTRLTVT.

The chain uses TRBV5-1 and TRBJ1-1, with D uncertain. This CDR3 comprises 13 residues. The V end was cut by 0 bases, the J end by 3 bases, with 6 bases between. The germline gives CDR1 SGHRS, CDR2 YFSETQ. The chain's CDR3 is CASSLAGDTEAFF. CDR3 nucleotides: TGCGCCAGCAGCTTGGCCGGGGACACTGAAGCTTTCTTT.

The CDR3 DNA reads as TGTGCCACGAGGACAGGGGGTGATACCTACAATGAGCAGTTCTTC. Protein product: CATRTGGDTYNEQFF. The chain employs TRBV10-3 and TRBJ2-1; TRBD1 matches 10 bases. The CDR3 has 15 residues. CDR1 and CDR2 (germline): ENHRY, SYGVKD. J was trimmed by 2 bases and V by 10 bases; bases with no gene match: 8.

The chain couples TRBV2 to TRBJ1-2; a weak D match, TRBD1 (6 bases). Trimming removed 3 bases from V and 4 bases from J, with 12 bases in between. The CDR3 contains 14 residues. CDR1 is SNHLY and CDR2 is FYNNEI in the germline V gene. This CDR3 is CASSDGGGGYGYTF. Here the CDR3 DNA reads TGTGCCAGCAGTGACGGGGGCGGGGGCTATGGCTACACCTTC.

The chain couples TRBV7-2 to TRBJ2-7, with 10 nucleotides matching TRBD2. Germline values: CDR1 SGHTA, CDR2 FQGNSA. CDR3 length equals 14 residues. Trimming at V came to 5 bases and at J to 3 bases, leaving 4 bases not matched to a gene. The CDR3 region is CASSPSSGSYEQYF. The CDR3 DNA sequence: TGTGCCAGCAGCCCCTCTAGCGGGAGCTACGAGCAGTACTTC.

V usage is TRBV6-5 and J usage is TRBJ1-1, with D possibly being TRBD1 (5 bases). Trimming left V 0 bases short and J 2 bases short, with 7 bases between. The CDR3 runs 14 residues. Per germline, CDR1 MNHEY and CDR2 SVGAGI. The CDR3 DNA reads TGTGCCAGCAGTTACTCGACAGATAACACTGAAGCTTTCTTT. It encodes CASSYSTDNTEAFF.

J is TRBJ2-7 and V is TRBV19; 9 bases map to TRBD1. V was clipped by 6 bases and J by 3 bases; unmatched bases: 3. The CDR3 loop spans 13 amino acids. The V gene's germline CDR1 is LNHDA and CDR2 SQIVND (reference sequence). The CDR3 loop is CASRGQGGYEQYF. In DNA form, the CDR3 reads TGTGCCAGTAGGGGACAGGGCGGCTACGAGCAGTACTTC. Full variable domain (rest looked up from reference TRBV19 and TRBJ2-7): DGGITQSPKYLFRKEGQNVTLSCEQNLNHDAMYWYRQDPGQGLRLIYYSQIVNDFQKGDIAEGYSVSREKKESFPLTVTSAQKNPTAFYLCASRGQGGYEQYFGPGTRLTVT.

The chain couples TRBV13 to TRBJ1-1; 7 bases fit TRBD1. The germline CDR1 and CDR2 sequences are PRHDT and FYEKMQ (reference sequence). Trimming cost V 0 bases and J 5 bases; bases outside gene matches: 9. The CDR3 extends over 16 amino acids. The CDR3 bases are TGTGCCAGCAGCTTAGGTGGTGCAGGGGGTAGGACTGAAGCTTTCTTT. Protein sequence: CASSLGGAGGRTEAFF.

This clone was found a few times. CDR3 sequence reads: CARGDLGGLSGELFF. DNA for the CDR3: TGTGCCAGAGGGGATTTAGGGGGCCTTTCCGGGGAGCTGTTTTTT. The chain links TRBV28 to TRBJ2-2; TRBD1 matches 7 bases. This CDR3 contains 15 residues. The V and J ends lost 9 bases and 6 bases, in that order; junction bases with no gene match: 13. Germline CDR1 and CDR2: MDHEN and SYDVKM. The full variable domain, rest sourced from reference TRBV28 and TRBJ2-2, is DVKVTQSSRYLVKRTGEKVFLECVQDMDHENMFWYRQDPGLGLRLIYFSYDVKMKEKGDIPEGYSVSREKKERFSLILESASTNQTSMYLCARGDLGGLSGELFFGEGSRLTVL.

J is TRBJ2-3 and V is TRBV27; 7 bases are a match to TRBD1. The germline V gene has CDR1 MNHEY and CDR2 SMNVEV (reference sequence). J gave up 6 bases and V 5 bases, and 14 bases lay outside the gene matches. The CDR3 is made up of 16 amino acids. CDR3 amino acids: CASSPLRGRGSDTQYF. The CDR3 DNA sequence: TGTGCCAGCAGTCCCCTTCGGGGCAGGGGGTCGGATACGCAGTATTTT.

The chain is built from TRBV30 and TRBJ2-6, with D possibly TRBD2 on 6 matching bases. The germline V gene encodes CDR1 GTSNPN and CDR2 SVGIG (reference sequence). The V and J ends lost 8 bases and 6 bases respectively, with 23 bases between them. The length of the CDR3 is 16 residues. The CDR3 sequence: CAGTSELAAKANVLTF. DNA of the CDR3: TGTGCCGGCACCTCCGAATTAGCGGCTAAGGCCAACGTCCTGACTTTC.

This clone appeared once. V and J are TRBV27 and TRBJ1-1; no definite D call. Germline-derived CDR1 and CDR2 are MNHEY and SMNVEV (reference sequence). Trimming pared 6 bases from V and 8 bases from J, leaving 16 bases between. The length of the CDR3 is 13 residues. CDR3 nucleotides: TGTGCCAGCAGCCACACCAGTCGTAGCGAAGCTTTCTTT. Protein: CASSHTSRSEAFF.

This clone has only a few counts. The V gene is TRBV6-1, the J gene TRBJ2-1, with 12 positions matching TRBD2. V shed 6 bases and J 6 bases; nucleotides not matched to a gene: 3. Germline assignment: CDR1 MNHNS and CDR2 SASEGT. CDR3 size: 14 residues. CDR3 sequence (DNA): TGTGCCAGCAGCGAGGGACTAGCGGGCAATGAGCAGTTCTTC. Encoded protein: CASSEGLAGNEQFF.

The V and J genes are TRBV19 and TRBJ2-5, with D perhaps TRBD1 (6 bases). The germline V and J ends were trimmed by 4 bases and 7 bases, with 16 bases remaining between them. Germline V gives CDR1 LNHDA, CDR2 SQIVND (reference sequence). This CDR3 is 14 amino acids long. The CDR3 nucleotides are TGTGCCAGTAGTACACCGACAGGAACGGGGACCCAGTACTTC. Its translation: CASSTPTGTGTQYF.

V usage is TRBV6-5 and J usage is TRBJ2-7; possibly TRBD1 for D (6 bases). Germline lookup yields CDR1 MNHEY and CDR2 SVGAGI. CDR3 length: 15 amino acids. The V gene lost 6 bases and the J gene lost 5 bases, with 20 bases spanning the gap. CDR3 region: CASSARGRPLDEQYF. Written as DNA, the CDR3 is TGTGCCAGCAGCGCCAGGGGACGACCCCTGGACGAGCAGTACTTC.

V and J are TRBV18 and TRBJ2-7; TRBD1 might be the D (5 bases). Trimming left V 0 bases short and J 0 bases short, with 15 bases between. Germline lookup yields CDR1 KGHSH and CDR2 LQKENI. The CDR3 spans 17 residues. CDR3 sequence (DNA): TGTGCCAGCTCACCACCAACAGGCGGTAAATCCTCCTACGAGCAGTACTTC. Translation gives CASSPPTGGKSSYEQYF.

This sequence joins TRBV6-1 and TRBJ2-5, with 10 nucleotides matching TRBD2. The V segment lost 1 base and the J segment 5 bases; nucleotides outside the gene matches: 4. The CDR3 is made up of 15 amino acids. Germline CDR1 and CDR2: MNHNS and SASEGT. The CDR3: CASSEEAGGWETQYF. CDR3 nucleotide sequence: TGTGCCAGCAGTGAAGAAGCGGGGGGGTGGGAGACCCAGTACTTC.

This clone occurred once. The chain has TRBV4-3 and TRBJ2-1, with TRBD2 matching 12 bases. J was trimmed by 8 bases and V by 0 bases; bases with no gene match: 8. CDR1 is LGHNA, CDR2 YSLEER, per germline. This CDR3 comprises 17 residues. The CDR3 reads CASSQEATSGSFDEQFF. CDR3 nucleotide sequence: TGCGCCAGCAGCCAAGAGGCGACTAGCGGGAGCTTCGATGAGCAGTTCTTC.

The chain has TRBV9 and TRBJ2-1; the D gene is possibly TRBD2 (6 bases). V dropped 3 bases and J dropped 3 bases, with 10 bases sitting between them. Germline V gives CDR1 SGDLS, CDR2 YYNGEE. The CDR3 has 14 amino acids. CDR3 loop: CASSAGTGYNEQFF. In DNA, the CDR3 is TGTGCCAGCAGCGCGGGGACTGGCTACAATGAGCAGTTCTTC.